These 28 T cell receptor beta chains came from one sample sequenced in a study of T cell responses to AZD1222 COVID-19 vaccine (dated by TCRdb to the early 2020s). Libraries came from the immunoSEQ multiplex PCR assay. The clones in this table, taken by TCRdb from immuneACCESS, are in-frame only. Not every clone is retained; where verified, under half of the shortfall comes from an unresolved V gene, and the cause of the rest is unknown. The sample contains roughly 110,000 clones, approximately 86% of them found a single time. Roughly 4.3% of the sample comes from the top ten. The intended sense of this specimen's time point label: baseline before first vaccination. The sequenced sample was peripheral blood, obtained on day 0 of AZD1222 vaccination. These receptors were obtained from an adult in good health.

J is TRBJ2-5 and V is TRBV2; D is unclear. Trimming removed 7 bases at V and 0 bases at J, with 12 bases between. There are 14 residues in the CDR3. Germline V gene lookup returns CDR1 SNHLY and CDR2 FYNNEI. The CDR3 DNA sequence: TGTGCCAGCACTACGACCCGTGACCAAGAGACCCAGTACTTC. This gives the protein CASTTTRDQETQYF. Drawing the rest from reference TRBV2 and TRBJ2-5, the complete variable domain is EPEVTQTPSHQVTQMGQEVILRCVPISNHLYFYWYRQILGQKVEFLVSFYNNEISEKSEIFDDQFSVERPDGSNFTLKIRSTKLEDSAMYFCASTTTRDQETQYFGPGTRLLVL.

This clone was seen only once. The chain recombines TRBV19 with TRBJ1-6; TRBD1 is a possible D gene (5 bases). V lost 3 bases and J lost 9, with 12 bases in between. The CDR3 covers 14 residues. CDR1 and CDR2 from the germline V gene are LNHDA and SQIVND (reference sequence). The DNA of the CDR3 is TGTGCCAGTAGTATCACCTGGGGCGGTTCACCCCTCCACTTT. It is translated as CASSITWGGSPLHF.

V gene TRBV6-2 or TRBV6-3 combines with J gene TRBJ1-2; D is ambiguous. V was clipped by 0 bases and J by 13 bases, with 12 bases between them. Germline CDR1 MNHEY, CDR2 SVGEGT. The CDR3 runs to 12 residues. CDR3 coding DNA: TGTGCCAGCAGTTACTCCCAAGGACCCGCCACCTTC. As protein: CASSYSQGPATF.

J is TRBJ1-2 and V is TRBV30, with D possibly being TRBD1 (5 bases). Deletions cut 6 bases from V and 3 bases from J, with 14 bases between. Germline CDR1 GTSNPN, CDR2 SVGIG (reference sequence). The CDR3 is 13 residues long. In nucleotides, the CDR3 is TGTGCCTGCCCCCAGGGCCTCCACTATGGCTACACCTTC. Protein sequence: CACPQGLHYGYTF.

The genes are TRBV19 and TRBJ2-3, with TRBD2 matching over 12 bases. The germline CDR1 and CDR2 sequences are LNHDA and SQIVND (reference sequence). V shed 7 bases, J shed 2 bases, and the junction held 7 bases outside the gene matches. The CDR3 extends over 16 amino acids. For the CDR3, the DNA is TGTGCCAGTATCCACAGGACTAGCGGGGACACAGATACGCAGTATTTT. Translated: CASIHRTSGDTDTQYF.

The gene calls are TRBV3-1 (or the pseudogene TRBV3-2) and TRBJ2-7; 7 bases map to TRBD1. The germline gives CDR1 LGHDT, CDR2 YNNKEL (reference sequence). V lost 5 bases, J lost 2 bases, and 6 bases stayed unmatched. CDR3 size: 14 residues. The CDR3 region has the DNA TGTGCCAGCAGCTCCCGACAGGGCACCTACGAGCAGTACTTC. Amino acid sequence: CASSSRQGTYEQYF.

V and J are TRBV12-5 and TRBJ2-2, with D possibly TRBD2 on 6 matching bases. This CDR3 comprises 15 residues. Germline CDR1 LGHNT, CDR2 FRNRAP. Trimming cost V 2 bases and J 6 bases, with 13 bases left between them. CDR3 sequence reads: CASGLWDLMAGELFF. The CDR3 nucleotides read TGTGCTAGTGGTTTGTGGGACTTGATGGCCGGGGAGCTGTTTTTT.

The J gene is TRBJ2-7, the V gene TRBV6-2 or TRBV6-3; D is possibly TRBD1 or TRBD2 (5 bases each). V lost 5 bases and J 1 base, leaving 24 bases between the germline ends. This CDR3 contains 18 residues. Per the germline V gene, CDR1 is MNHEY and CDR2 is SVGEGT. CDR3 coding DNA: TGTGCCAGCAGTGTGGGGGTTTCGCTAGGTCCCAAGTCCTACGAGCAGTACTTC. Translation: CASSVGVSLGPKSYEQYF.

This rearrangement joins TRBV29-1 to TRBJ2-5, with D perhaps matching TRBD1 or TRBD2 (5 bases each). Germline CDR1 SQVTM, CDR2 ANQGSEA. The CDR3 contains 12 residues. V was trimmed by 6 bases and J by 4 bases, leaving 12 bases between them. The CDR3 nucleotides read TGCAGCGTGAGAGGGCAGGGAGAGACCCAGTACTTC. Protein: CSVRGQGETQYF.

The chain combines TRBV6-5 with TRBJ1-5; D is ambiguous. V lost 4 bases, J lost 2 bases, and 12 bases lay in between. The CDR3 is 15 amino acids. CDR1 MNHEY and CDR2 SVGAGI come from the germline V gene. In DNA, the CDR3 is TGTGCCAGCAGTTCTGGCTCGAGGGGCAATCAGCCCCAGCATTTT. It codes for CASSSGSRGNQPQHF.

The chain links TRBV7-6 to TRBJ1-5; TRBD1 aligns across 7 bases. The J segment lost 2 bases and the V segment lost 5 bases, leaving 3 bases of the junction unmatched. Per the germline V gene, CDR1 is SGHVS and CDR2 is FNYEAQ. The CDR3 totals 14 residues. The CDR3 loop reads CASSLDRGNQPQHF. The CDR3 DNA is TGTGCCAGCAGCCTAGACAGGGGCAATCAGCCCCAGCATTTT.

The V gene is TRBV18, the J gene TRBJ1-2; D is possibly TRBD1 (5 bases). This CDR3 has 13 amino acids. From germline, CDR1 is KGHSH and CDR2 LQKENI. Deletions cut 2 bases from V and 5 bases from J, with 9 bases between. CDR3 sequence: CASSPDSRYGYTF. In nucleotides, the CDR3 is TGTGCCAGCTCACCAGACAGCCGGTATGGCTACACCTTC.

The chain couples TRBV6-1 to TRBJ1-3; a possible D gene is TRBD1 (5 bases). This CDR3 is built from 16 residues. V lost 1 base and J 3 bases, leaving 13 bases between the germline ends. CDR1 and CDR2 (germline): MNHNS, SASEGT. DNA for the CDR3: TGTGCCAGCAGTGAAGGGGGGGGGACTCTTGGAAACACCATATATTTT. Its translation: CASSEGGGTLGNTIYF.

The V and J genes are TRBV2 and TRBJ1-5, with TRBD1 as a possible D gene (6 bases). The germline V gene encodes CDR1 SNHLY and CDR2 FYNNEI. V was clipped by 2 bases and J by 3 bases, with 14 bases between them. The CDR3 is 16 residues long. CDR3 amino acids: CASSELTGKDNQPQHF. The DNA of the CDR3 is TGTGCCAGCAGTGAATTAACAGGGAAGGACAATCAGCCCCAGCATTTT.

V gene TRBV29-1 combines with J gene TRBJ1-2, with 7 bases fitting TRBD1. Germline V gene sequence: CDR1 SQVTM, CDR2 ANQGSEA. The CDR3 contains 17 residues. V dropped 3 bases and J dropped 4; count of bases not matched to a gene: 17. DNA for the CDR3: TGCAGCGTTGATCGACCACTCCGGGACAGATCTACCTATGGCTACACCTTC. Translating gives CSVDRPLRDRSTYGYTF.

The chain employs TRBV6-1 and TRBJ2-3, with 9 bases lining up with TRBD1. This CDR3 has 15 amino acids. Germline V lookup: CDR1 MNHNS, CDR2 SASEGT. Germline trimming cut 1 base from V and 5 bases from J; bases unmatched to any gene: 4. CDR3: CASSEGTGVGDTQYF. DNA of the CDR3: TGTGCCAGCAGTGAAGGGACAGGGGTTGGAGATACGCAGTATTTT.

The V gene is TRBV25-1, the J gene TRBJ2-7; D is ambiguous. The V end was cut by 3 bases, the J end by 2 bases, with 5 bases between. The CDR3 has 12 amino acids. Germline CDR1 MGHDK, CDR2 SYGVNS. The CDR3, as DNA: TGTGCCAGCAGTGATCTGACCTACGAGCAGTACTTC. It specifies CASSDLTYEQYF.

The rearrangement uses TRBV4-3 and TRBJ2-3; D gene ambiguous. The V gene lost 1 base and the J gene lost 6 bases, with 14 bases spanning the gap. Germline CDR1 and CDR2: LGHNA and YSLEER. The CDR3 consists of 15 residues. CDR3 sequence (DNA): TGCGCCAGCAGCCAAGGACTTCTCGATGGGGATACGCAGTATTTT. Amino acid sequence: CASSQGLLDGDTQYF.

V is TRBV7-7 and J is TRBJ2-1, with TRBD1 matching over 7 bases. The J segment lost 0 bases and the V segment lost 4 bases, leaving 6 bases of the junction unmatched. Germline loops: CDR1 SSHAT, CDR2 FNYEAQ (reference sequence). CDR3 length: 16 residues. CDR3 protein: CASSWGQPSSYNEQFF. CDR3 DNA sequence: TGTGCCAGCAGCTGGGGACAGCCGAGCTCCTACAATGAGCAGTTCTTC.

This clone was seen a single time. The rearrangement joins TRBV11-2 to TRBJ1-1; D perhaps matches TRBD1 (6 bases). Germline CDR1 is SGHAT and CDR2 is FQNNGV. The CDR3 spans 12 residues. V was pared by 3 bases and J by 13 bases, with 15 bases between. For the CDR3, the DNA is TGTGCCAGCAGCTTTCAGGGGACACTAGTTTTCTTT. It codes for CASSFQGTLVFF.

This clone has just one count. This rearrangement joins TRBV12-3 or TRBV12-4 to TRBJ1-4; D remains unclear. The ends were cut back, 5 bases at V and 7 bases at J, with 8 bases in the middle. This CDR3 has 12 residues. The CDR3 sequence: CASSPRGEKLFF. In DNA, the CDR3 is TGTGCCAGCAGTCCCCGAGGTGAAAAACTGTTTTTT.

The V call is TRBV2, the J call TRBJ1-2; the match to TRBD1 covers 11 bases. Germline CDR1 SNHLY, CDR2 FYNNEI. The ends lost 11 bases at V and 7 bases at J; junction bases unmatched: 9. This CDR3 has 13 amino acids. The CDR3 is CAGWTGGDRGYTF. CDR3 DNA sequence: TGTGCCGGCTGGACAGGGGGCGATCGTGGCTACACCTTC.

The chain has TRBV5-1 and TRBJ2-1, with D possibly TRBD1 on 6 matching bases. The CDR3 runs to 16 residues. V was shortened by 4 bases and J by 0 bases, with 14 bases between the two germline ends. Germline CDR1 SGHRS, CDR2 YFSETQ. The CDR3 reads CASSPSGVSSYNEQFF. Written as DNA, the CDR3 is TGCGCCAGCAGCCCTTCAGGGGTAAGCTCCTACAATGAGCAGTTCTTC. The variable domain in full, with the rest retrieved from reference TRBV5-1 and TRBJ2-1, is KAGVTQTPRYLIKTRGQQVTLSCSPISGHRSVSWYQQTPGQGLQFLFEYFSETQRNKGNFPGRFSGRQFSNSRSEMNVSTLELGDSALYLCASSPSGVSSYNEQFFGPGTRLTVL.

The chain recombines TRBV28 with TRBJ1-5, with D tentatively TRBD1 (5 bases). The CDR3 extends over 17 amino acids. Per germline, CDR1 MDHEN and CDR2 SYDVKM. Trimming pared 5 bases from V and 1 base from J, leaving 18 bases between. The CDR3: CASSLGGTPSSNQPQHF. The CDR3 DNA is TGTGCCAGCAGTCTGGGAGGGACCCCTTCCAGCAATCAGCCCCAGCATTTT.

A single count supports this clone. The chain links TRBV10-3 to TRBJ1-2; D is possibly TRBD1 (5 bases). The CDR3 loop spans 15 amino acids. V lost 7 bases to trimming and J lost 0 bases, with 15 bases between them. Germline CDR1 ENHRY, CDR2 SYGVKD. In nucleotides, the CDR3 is TGTGCCATCAAGCCGCCGGGGCCAGCTAACTATGGCTACACCTTC. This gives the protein CAIKPPGPANYGYTF.

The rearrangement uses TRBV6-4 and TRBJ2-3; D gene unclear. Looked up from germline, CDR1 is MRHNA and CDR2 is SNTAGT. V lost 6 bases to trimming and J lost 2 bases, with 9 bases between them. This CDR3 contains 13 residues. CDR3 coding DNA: TGTGCCAGCAGCTTCGATTACACAGATACGCAGTATTTT. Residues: CASSFDYTDTQYF.

The CDR3 nucleotides are TGTGCCAGCAGCTTAGGAGGAGGGCCTGATGAGCAGTTCTTC. Its protein is CASSLGGGPDEQFF. J is TRBJ2-1 and V is TRBV7-8; D might be TRBD2 (6 bases). Trimming stripped 1 base from V and 8 bases from J, with 12 bases between. Germline CDR1 reads SGHVS; CDR2 reads FQNEAQ. The length of the CDR3 is 14 residues.

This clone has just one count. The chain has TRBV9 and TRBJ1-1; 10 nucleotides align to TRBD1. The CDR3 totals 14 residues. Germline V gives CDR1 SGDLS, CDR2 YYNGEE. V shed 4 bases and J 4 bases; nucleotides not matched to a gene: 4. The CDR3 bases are TGTGCCAGCAGCCCACGACAGGGGGCCACTGAAGCTTTCTTT. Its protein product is CASSPRQGATEAFF.